The 28 T cell receptor beta chains listed next were all sequenced from one sample in a study of cytomegalovirus exposure and HLA in healthy donors. The PCR used 60 Vbeta and 13 Jbeta primers. The data were produced by immunoSEQ multiplex PCR, yet TCRdb's version contains in-frame clones alone and is incomplete. Of 110,000 to 150,000 clones listed, 78% are singletons. Sequencing was carried out using PBMCs. The origin of the receptors is a male donor in good health and CMV-seronegative.

The chain employs TRBV7-8 and TRBJ1-1, with D perhaps matching TRBD1 (5 bases). The CDR3 extends over 14 amino acids. Germline V gene data show CDR1 as SGHVS and CDR2 as FQNEAQ. V was trimmed by 1 base and J by 5 bases, leaving 11 bases between them. Here the CDR3 reads CASSLDTRGTEAFF. DNA of the CDR3: TGTGCCAGCAGCTTAGACACTCGGGGGACTGAAGCTTTCTTT.

The table lists this clone with a few counts. The V call is TRBV2, the J call TRBJ1-6; tentative D call: TRBD1 (6 bases). Germline values: CDR1 SNHLY, CDR2 FYNNEI. CDR3 length: 15 residues. V was pared by 3 bases and J by 6 bases, with 12 bases between. The CDR3 reads CASSEQGSLNSPLHF. In nucleotides, the CDR3 is TGTGCCAGCAGTGAGCAGGGGAGCCTTAATTCACCCCTCCACTTT. Full variable domain (remainder filled in from reference TRBV2 and TRBJ1-6): EPEVTQTPSHQVTQMGQEVILRCVPISNHLYFYWYRQILGQKVEFLVSFYNNEISEKSEIFDDQFSVERPDGSNFTLKIRSTKLEDSAMYFCASSEQGSLNSPLHFGNGTRLTVT.

This clone occurred a few times. V gene TRBV29-1 combines with J gene TRBJ2-7, with 12 bases aligning to TRBD1. Germline V gene data show CDR1 as SQVTM and CDR2 as ANQGSEA. CDR3 size: 13 residues. Trimming at V came to 6 bases and at J to 6 bases, leaving 6 bases not matched to a gene. CDR3 in DNA: TGCAGCGTAGTCATGGGACAGGGGGCCGAGCAGTACTTC. Encoded protein: CSVVMGQGAEQYF.

This sequence joins TRBV6-5 and TRBJ1-1; TRBD1 aligns across 8 bases. After removal of 9 bases from V and 9 bases from J, the junction contained 15 bases not matched to a gene. The V gene's germline CDR1 is MNHEY and CDR2 SVGAGI. The CDR3 extends over 14 amino acids. The CDR3, as DNA: TGTGCCAGTTGCGGGACAGGCCCGGGAAAGCAAGCTTTCTTT. Its translation is CASCGTGPGKQAFF.

This clone was counted only a few times. Mismatch with germline at one junction end may stem from a read error. The chain carries TRBV12-5 and TRBJ2-1; D not certain. Germline lookup yields CDR1 LGHNT and CDR2 FRNRAP. The CDR3 sequence is 13 residues long. CDR3 nucleotide sequence: TGTGCTAGTGGTCCCGATGCTGCCGCCCGGTTGGTCTTC. Residues: CASGPDAAARLVF.

The rearrangement uses TRBV2 and TRBJ2-5; tentatively, D is TRBD1 (6 bases). The CDR3 spans 13 residues. V gave up 4 bases and J gave up 2 bases, with 8 bases separating them. Germline CDR1 and CDR2: SNHLY and FYNNEI. CDR3: CASSGTAQETQYF. CDR3 in DNA: TGTGCCAGCAGTGGGACAGCACAAGAGACCCAGTACTTC.

The CDR3 protein is CASSLKRGQGANGYTF. The DNA of the CDR3 is TGTGCCAGCAGCTTAAAACGAGGACAGGGGGCTAATGGCTACACCTTC. The rearrangement joins TRBV7-9 to TRBJ1-2; 11 bases are shared with TRBD1. The CDR3 consists of 16 residues. Looked up from germline, CDR1 is SEHNR and CDR2 is FQNEAQ (reference sequence). The V and J ends lost 2 bases and 6 bases, in that order; junction bases with no gene match: 8.

This chain links TRBV9 with TRBJ1-6; TRBD1 matches 7 bases. Germline assignment: CDR1 SGDLS and CDR2 YYNGEE. The junction had 7 bases not matched to a gene; V was cut back by 3 bases and J by 7 bases. This CDR3 is built from 15 residues. CDR3 residues: CASSAAGRGNSPLHF. The CDR3 DNA follows: TGTGCCAGCAGCGCAGCGGGCAGGGGGAATTCACCCCTCCACTTT.

The chain uses TRBV7-8 and TRBJ2-7; D is undetermined. V lost 1 base, J lost 3 bases, and 19 bases lay in between. The CDR3 contains 17 residues. CDR1 SGHVS and CDR2 FQNEAQ come from the germline V gene. The CDR3 nucleotides read TGTGCCAGCAGCTTAGTACATGACTTGAGTCCGAACTACGAGCAGTACTTC. This codes for CASSLVHDLSPNYEQYF.

This clone was detected only a few times. The chain carries TRBV7-8 and TRBJ1-6; D might be TRBD1 (6 bases). Germline V gene lookup returns CDR1 SGHVS and CDR2 FQNEAQ. The germline V and J ends were trimmed by 8 bases and 10 bases, with 18 bases remaining between them. This CDR3 spans 14 amino acids. The DNA for the CDR3 is TGTGCCAGCCGGCCCGGGGGGCTTCAATCACCCCTCCACTTT. Amino acids: CASRPGGLQSPLHF.

This chain joins TRBV19 and TRBJ2-3; weak D call: TRBD2 (6 bases). V was trimmed by 3 bases and J by 6 bases, leaving 19 bases between them. The germline gives CDR1 LNHDA, CDR2 SQIVND (reference sequence). The CDR3 has 16 amino acids. This chain's CDR3 is CASSMFGRPEQDTQYF. The DNA for the CDR3 is TGTGCCAGTAGTATGTTCGGGAGACCAGAACAGGATACGCAGTATTTT.

The CDR3 sequence: CASSGVGGGQPQHF. In nucleotides, the CDR3 is TGTGCCAGCAGTGGGGTCGGGGGGGGTCAGCCCCAGCATTTT. J is TRBJ1-5 and V is TRBV27; tentatively, D is TRBD1 (5 bases). Germline V gene lookup returns CDR1 MNHEY and CDR2 SMNVEV (reference sequence). This CDR3 is built from 14 residues. The germline V and J ends were trimmed by 5 bases and 6 bases, with 14 bases remaining between them.

Comments on this clone: The identical CDR3 is also encoded by other nucleotide sequences in the sample. The chain joins TRBV6-5 to TRBJ2-3; a weak D match, TRBD1 (6 bases). The V and J ends lost 6 bases and 4 bases respectively, with 11 bases between them. The length of the CDR3 is 13 residues. The germline CDR1 and CDR2 sequences are MNHEY and SVGAGI. CDR3 bases: TGTGCCAGCAGCCATCCAGGGGCAGATACGCAGTATTTT. Protein: CASSHPGADTQYF.

The CDR3 bases are TGCGCCAGCAGCCAAGATAGCCGGGGTAGCACCCTCCACTTT. It translates to CASSQDSRGSTLHF. The chain couples TRBV4-3 to TRBJ1-6; D call uncertain. CDR1 is LGHNA and CDR2 is YSLEER in the germline V gene. The CDR3 extends over 14 amino acids. V lost 0 bases and J 14 bases, leaving 14 bases between the germline ends.

This clone appeared a few times. In DNA, the CDR3 is TGTGCCAGCAGTGTACTCCCCGGGACTAGCGGGGGGAGAAATGAGCAGTTCTTC. Its translation: CASSVLPGTSGGRNEQFF. V usage is TRBV6-1 and J usage is TRBJ2-1, with 15 bases aligning to TRBD2. The V segment lost 4 bases and the J segment 7 bases; nucleotides outside the gene matches: 11. The length of the CDR3 is 18 residues. Germline V gene lookup returns CDR1 MNHNS and CDR2 SASEGT.

This clone was counted between two and nine times. The rearrangement uses TRBV7-9 and TRBJ2-2; perhaps TRBD2 as D (5 bases). There are 14 residues in the CDR3. V was cut by 5 bases and J by 10 bases, with 17 bases left in between. Germline values: CDR1 SEHNR, CDR2 FQNEAQ (reference sequence). The CDR3 bases are TGTGCCAGCAGCCCAAGGACTGAGGTCAAGGAGCTGTTTTTT. It translates to CASSPRTEVKELFF.

This clone was counted a single time. The rearrangement uses TRBV10-1 and TRBJ1-2, with 9 bases that match TRBD1. V lost 8 bases, J lost 4 bases, and 14 bases stayed unmatched. The CDR3 covers 16 residues. The germline gives CDR1 WNHNN, CDR2 SYGVQD (reference sequence). For the CDR3, the DNA is TGCGCCAGCGGAAGACAGGGGGAAATTCGAGGCTATGGCTACACCTTC. Translation: CASGRQGEIRGYGYTF.

This clone has only a few counts. The chain couples TRBV10-3 to TRBJ1-2, with a possible D match to TRBD1 (5 bases). The CDR3 spans 15 residues. Germline CDR1 ENHRY, CDR2 SYGVKD. With 0 bases removed from V and 4 bases from J, the gap between germline ends came to 12 bases. The CDR3 DNA sequence: TGTGCCATCAGTGAGTCGGACAAGCCCTTCTATGGCTACACCTTC. Its protein product is CAISESDKPFYGYTF.

This chain joins TRBV10-2 and TRBJ1-2; tentative D call: TRBD1 (6 bases). V lost 4 bases and J lost 5, with 8 bases in between. Per germline, CDR1 WSHSY and CDR2 SAAADI. This CDR3 is built from 12 residues. CDR3: CASSGRGYGYTF. CDR3 nucleotide sequence: TGCGCCAGCAGTGGTAGGGGGTATGGCTACACCTTC.

This chain connects TRBV5-1 to TRBJ2-5; D call uncertain. Trimming cost V 4 bases and J 1 base, with 11 bases left between them. Germline V CDR1 and CDR2: SGHRS, YFSETQ. The CDR3 runs 14 residues. In DNA form, the CDR3 reads TGCGCCAGCAGCCAATACCGGTCCCAAGAGACCCAGTACTTC. It is translated as CASSQYRSQETQYF.

This clone was counted a single time. The chain recombines TRBV19 with TRBJ1-1, with 7 bases fitting TRBD1. With 5 bases clipped from V and 3 bases from J, the junction kept 6 bases outside the gene matches. Germline V gene data show CDR1 as LNHDA and CDR2 as SQIVND (reference sequence). The length of the CDR3 is 14 residues. In DNA, the CDR3 is TGTGCCAGTAGTCCGACAGGGTGGGACACTGAAGCTTTCTTT. It encodes CASSPTGWDTEAFF.

This clone has a single count. The chain links TRBV12-5 to TRBJ1-5, with D possibly matching TRBD1 (6 bases). The CDR3 extends over 18 amino acids. Germline V gives CDR1 LGHNT, CDR2 FRNRAP. Trimming removed 1 base at V and 0 bases at J, with 16 bases between. CDR3 nucleotide sequence: TGTGCTAGTGGTTTGGGACAGGAAAACTTCTATAGCAATCAGCCCCAGCATTTT. It translates to CASGLGQENFYSNQPQHF.

The chain joins TRBV2 to TRBJ2-7, with TRBD1 as a possible D gene (6 bases). Germline CDR1 and CDR2: SNHLY and FYNNEI. This CDR3 is built from 14 residues. V was clipped by 1 base and J by 5 bases, with 12 bases between them. The CDR3 loop reads CASSEVRGGDEQYF. The CDR3 DNA reads as TGTGCCAGCAGTGAAGTCAGGGGTGGCGACGAGCAGTACTTC.

The chain joins TRBV5-6 to TRBJ1-3, with a possible D match to TRBD1 (6 bases). Germline assignment: CDR1 SGHDT and CDR2 YYEEEE. V dropped 3 bases and J dropped 6 bases, with 13 bases sitting between them. This CDR3 comprises 14 residues. The CDR3 region has the DNA TGTGCCAGCAGCTCGGTGACAGGAATAAACACCATATATTTT. It translates to CASSSVTGINTIYF.

This clone has only one observation. This chain connects TRBV5-1 to TRBJ2-7; 11 nucleotides match TRBD2. There are 17 residues in the CDR3. With 1 base clipped from V and 2 bases from J, the junction kept 8 bases outside the gene matches. In germline, CDR1 is SGHRS, CDR2 YFSETQ. The CDR3 nucleotides read TGCGCCAGCAGCTTGAGGGCTAGCGGGAGGCAGACCTACGAGCAGTACTTC. Amino acids: CASSLRASGRQTYEQYF.

Note on this clone: Different DNA sequences within this sample yield the same CDR3. The V gene is TRBV9, the J gene TRBJ2-7, with TRBD2 matching 7 bases. The CDR3 is made up of 15 amino acids. V lost 0 bases to trimming and J lost 2 bases; unmatched junction nucleotides: 5. Germline-derived CDR1 and CDR2 are SGDLS and YYNGEE. CDR3 sequence (DNA): TGTGCCAGCAGCGTAGCTGCGGGGGACGCCTACGAGCAGTACTTC. This sequence encodes CASSVAAGDAYEQYF.

The chain is built from TRBV30 and TRBJ2-3, with D unclear. Germline V lookup: CDR1 GTSNPN, CDR2 SVGIG (reference sequence). Between the trimmed V and J ends, which lost 4 bases and 3 bases, there was a span of 8 bases. The CDR3 spans 12 residues. In DNA form, the CDR3 reads TGTGCCTGGACTTCTCAGACAGATACGCAGTATTTT. Its translation: CAWTSQTDTQYF.

The chain links TRBV5-1 to TRBJ1-5; 8 bases match TRBD1. The CDR3 runs 15 residues. CDR1 and CDR2 (germline): SGHRS, YFSETQ. V trimming: 4 bases; J trimming: 4 bases; junction bases outside the gene matches: 7. The CDR3 bases are TGCGCCAGCAGCGAGAGGACAGGGTTTAATCAGCCCCAGCATTTT. It translates to CASSERTGFNQPQHF.